The 29 T cell receptor beta chains below all came from one sample that was sequenced in a study of T cell repertoires in cytomegalovirus infection. TCRdb used MiXCR to reprocess the reads, holding one entry per CDR3 protein. The sample records 750,000 to 900,000 distinct CDR3 sequences, 25% to 35% being singletons. Their antigens are not known. Sequenced material: cultured CD8+ T cells from PBMCs, taken from culture after CMV antigen stimulation. These receptors were obtained from a human donor in good health (CMV status not recorded). Some clones in this sample may be carry-over from other donors' samples.

Comment on this clonotype: A much larger clone differs by one base, so this may be a read error. The chain links TRBV12-3 or TRBV12-4 to TRBJ1-6; D unresolved. V lost 6 bases, J lost 11 bases, and 11 bases lay in between. CDR3 length equals 12 residues. CDR3 DNA: TGTGCCAGCAGCCCCGCAAATGCACCCCTCCACTTT. Encoded protein: CASSPANAPLHF.

The rearrangement uses TRBV24-1 and TRBJ2-5; 9 bases fit TRBD1. Germline-derived CDR1 and CDR2 are KGHDR and SFDVKD. This CDR3 is built from 13 residues. After removal of 6 bases from V and 5 bases from J, the junction contained 3 bases not matched to a gene. For the CDR3, the DNA is TGTGCCACCAGTTCGACAGGGGGGGAGACCCAGTACTTC. It is translated as CATSSTGGETQYF.

The chain combines TRBV6-8 with TRBJ1-6; tentatively, D is TRBD1 (6 bases). Germline CDR1 and CDR2: MNHGY and SAAAGT. With 10 bases removed from V and 9 bases from J, the gap between germline ends came to 10 bases. CDR3 length equals 11 residues. The chain's CDR3 is CAIGTTSPLHF. The CDR3 DNA reads TGTGCCATCGGGACAACTTCACCCCTCCACTTT.

The chain uses TRBV27 and TRBJ2-3; 13 nucleotides line up with TRBD2. Per the germline V gene, CDR1 is MNHEY and CDR2 is SMNVEV (reference sequence). This CDR3 is built from 18 residues. With V trimmed by 5 bases and J by 4 bases, 12 bases remained unmatched. CDR3 loop: CASSTSARTSGGPDTQYF. The CDR3 DNA reads as TGTGCCAGCAGTACCTCCGCCAGGACTAGCGGGGGCCCAGATACGCAGTATTTT.

This clonotype was seen a few times. The chain has TRBV7-9 and TRBJ2-3; 10 positions agree with TRBD2. This CDR3 is built from 18 residues. Trimming cost V 5 bases and J 1 base; bases outside gene matches: 12. CDR1 is SEHNR and CDR2 is FQNEAQ in the germline V gene (reference sequence). CDR3 loop: CASSPTGGGTSGTDTQYF. For the CDR3, the DNA is TGTGCCAGCAGCCCGACCGGGGGGGGGACTAGCGGCACAGATACGCAGTATTTT. Complete variable domain (other parts from reference TRBV7-9 and TRBJ2-3): DTGVSQNPRHKITKRGQNVTFRCDPISEHNRLYWYRQTLGQGPEFLTYFQNEAQLEKSRLLSDRFSAERPKGSFSTLEIQRTEQGDSAMYLCASSPTGGGTSGTDTQYFGPGTRLTVL.

This clonotype was recorded a few times. The chain combines TRBV12-3 or TRBV12-4 with TRBJ1-4, with D perhaps matching TRBD1 (5 bases). The CDR3 is 16 residues long. V lost 6 bases to trimming and J lost 4 bases, with 18 bases between them. The CDR3 protein is CASSPIAGRNNEKLFF. CDR3 bases: TGTGCCAGCAGCCCCATAGCGGGACGGAATAATGAAAAACTGTTTTTT.

The chain recombines TRBV11-3 with TRBJ2-1; D is possibly TRBD2 (7 bases). The CDR3 runs 17 residues. Germline V CDR1 and CDR2: SGHNT, YENEEA. Trimming took off 0 bases at V and 1 base at J, with 13 bases between the two ends. As DNA, the CDR3 is TGTGCCAGCAGCTTAGATAGTAAGGGGGGGTCCTACAATGAGCAGTTCTTC. Translation gives CASSLDSKGGSYNEQFF.

The chain employs TRBV12-5 and TRBJ1-2; tentative D call: TRBD1 (6 bases). The V end was cut by 2 bases, the J end by 4 bases, with 8 bases between. Germline-derived CDR1 and CDR2 are LGHNT and FRNRAP. The CDR3 runs to 13 residues. The CDR3 here is CASGLPGVYGYTF. In DNA, the CDR3 is TGTGCTAGTGGTTTGCCAGGGGTCTATGGCTACACCTTC.

The rearrangement joins TRBV6-1 to TRBJ1-2; D is perhaps TRBD1 (6 bases). V was clipped by 2 bases and J by 5 bases, with 18 bases between them. The CDR3 sequence is 16 residues long. Germline V gene sequence: CDR1 MNHNS, CDR2 SASEGT. The CDR3 region has the DNA TGTGCCAGCAGTGAATCATTCAGGGGCGGGCTTTATGGCTACACCTTC. Protein sequence: CASSESFRGGLYGYTF.

The J gene is TRBJ2-3, the V gene TRBV4-1; D is unresolved. The CDR3 covers 18 residues. Germline V CDR1 and CDR2: MGHRA, YSYEKL. V lost 0 bases to trimming and J lost 0 bases, with 16 bases between them. CDR3 DNA: TGCGCCAGCAGCCAAGAAGTCTCAGTGGGTACTAGCACAGATACGCAGTATTTT. Its protein is CASSQEVSVGTSTDTQYF.

The rearrangement uses TRBV6-6 and TRBJ2-3, with TRBD2 as a possible D gene (5 bases). CDR3 length: 15 residues. CDR1 is MNHNY, CDR2 SVGAGI, per germline (reference sequence). With 2 bases removed from V and 6 bases from J, the gap between germline ends came to 15 bases. CDR3 protein: CASSYPSRGRDTQYF. CDR3 bases: TGTGCCAGCAGTTACCCTTCACGGGGTAGGGATACGCAGTATTTT.

This clonotype turned up a few times. The chain carries TRBV6-5 and TRBJ2-2, with TRBD1 identical over 12 bases. The germline V gene has CDR1 MNHEY and CDR2 SVGAGI. Losses at the gene ends were 2 bases for V and 7 bases for J; bases not matched to a gene: 2. The CDR3 has 15 amino acids. The CDR3 protein is CASSYGTGGIGELFF. CDR3 coding DNA: TGTGCCAGCAGTTACGGGACAGGGGGCATCGGGGAGCTGTTTTTT.

The V and J genes are TRBV20-1 and TRBJ1-3, with a tentative D call TRBD1 (6 bases). Per germline, CDR1 DFQATT and CDR2 SNEGSKA (reference sequence). This CDR3 region has 15 residues. V was shortened by 6 bases and J by 2 bases, with 17 bases between the two germline ends. This CDR3 is CSAQAPGGPGNTIYF. The DNA for the CDR3 is TGCAGTGCCCAGGCCCCCGGGGGGCCTGGAAACACCATATATTTT.

This chain joins TRBV6-8 and TRBJ2-3, with D perhaps matching TRBD1 or TRBD2 (5 bases each). There are 16 residues in the CDR3. The V gene lost 2 bases and the J gene lost 0 bases, with 12 bases spanning the gap. The germline CDR1 and CDR2 sequences are MNHGY and SAAAGT. CDR3 protein: CASSYSGGTSTDTQYF. The DNA of the CDR3 is TGTGCCAGCAGTTACAGTGGGGGAACTAGCACAGATACGCAGTATTTT.

As to this clonotype: At one boundary the junction diverges from the germline segment, which might be a read error. The chain has TRBV10-3 and TRBJ2-3, with 10 bases that match TRBD2. The CDR3 length is 20 residues. Germline CDR1 is ENHRY and CDR2 is SYGVKD. The DNA for the CDR3 is TGTTCCATCAGCCAATGGCGGAGCGGGGGGGACTCTGACGGCACAGATACGCAGTATTTT. Its protein product is CSISQWRSGGDSDGTDTQYF.

In the case of this clonotype: Sequence at one end of the junction differs from germline and may be a read error. The chain couples TRBV19 to TRBJ1-1, with D maybe TRBD1 (6 bases). In germline, CDR1 is LNHDA, CDR2 SQIVND (reference sequence). The CDR3 is made up of 20 amino acids. The CDR3 sequence: CASSIDWRSPGGPMNTEALF. DNA of the CDR3: TGTGCCAGTAGTATAGATTGGAGATCCCCCGGGGGGCCCATGAACACTGAAGCTTTGTTT.

This clonotype was found many times. The chain uses TRBV7-6 and TRBJ1-1; D remains ambiguous. V was cut by 5 bases and J by 0 bases, with 10 bases left in between. The CDR3 consists of 14 residues. CDR1 is SGHVS, CDR2 FNYEAQ, per germline. CDR3 protein: CASSPSRLNTEAFF. For the CDR3, the DNA is TGTGCCAGCAGCCCTTCCCGGTTGAACACTGAAGCTTTCTTT.

This clonotype has only a few counts. The rearrangement links TRBV6-2 or TRBV6-3 to TRBJ1-5, with D perhaps matching TRBD1 (5 bases). In germline, CDR1 is MNHEY, CDR2 SVGEGT. This CDR3 is 16 amino acids long. V was shortened by 2 bases and J by 0 bases, with 11 bases between the two germline ends. The CDR3 nucleotides are TGTGCCAGCAGTTACCCCAGGGATAATAGCAATCAGCCCCAGCATTTT. The encoded protein is CASSYPRDNSNQPQHF.

This clonotype was picked up a small number of times. The V and J genes are TRBV27 and TRBJ2-7; tentative D call: TRBD1 (6 bases). The V gene's germline CDR1 is MNHEY and CDR2 SMNVEV (reference sequence). V dropped 5 bases and J dropped 7 bases, with 21 bases sitting between them. The CDR3 extends over 15 amino acids. The CDR3 coding sequence is TGTGCCAGCAGTCCTAGGGACACGGGACCAGGGGAGCAGTACTTC. Translating gives CASSPRDTGPGEQYF.

V gene TRBV12-5 combines with J gene TRBJ2-3; 7 positions match TRBD1. Unmatched junction bases numbered 6, after V lost 6 bases and J lost 0 bases. This CDR3 has 15 residues. CDR1 is LGHNT and CDR2 is FRNRAP in the germline V gene. The CDR3 here is CASGKGQASTDTQYF. The DNA of the CDR3 is TGTGCTAGTGGCAAAGGACAGGCTAGCACAGATACGCAGTATTTT.

This clonotype has only a few counts. The chain couples TRBV7-9 to TRBJ2-1, with TRBD2 identical over 11 bases. Per germline, CDR1 SEHNR and CDR2 FQNEAQ (reference sequence). J gave up 0 bases and V 9 bases, and 10 bases lay outside the gene matches. The CDR3 length is 17 residues. CDR3 residues: CASTGLAELSSYNEQFF. In DNA, the CDR3 is TGTGCCAGTACGGGACTAGCGGAGCTTAGCTCCTACAATGAGCAGTTCTTC.

This clonotype was counted between two and nine times. The V gene is TRBV28, the J gene TRBJ2-5; D gene uncertain. The V gene's germline CDR1 is MDHEN and CDR2 SYDVKM. CDR3 length equals 13 residues. The V and J ends lost 9 bases and 1 base respectively, with 12 bases between them. The CDR3 sequence: CASLSTSQETQYF. The CDR3 DNA reads TGTGCCAGTCTGTCCACTTCCCAAGAGACCCAGTACTTC.

The chain is built from TRBV7-6 and TRBJ2-4, with a weak D call TRBD2 (5 bases). The length of the CDR3 is 12 residues. V shed 5 bases and J shed 11 bases, with 13 bases lying between them. Germline loops: CDR1 SGHVS, CDR2 FNYEAQ. CDR3 protein: CASSPDGVVQYF. CDR3 nucleotide sequence: TGTGCCAGCAGCCCCGACGGGGTAGTTCAGTACTTC.

In this sample, this clonotype turned up many times. The rearrangement links TRBV7-9 to TRBJ1-3, with 7 bases that match TRBD1. The CDR3 consists of 18 residues. Germline CDR1 reads SEHNR; CDR2 reads FQNEAQ (reference sequence). V was pared by 5 bases and J by 2 bases, with 15 bases of the junction left unmatched. The CDR3 DNA sequence: TGTGCCAGCAGCCGCCCGGTCGGGCAGGGGGACCCTGGAAACACCATATATTTT. Amino acid sequence: CASSRPVGQGDPGNTIYF.

There are a few counts of this clonotype. The chain uses TRBV4-3 and TRBJ1-2; TRBD1 might be the D (5 bases). Germline V gives CDR1 LGHNA, CDR2 YSLEER. The V end was cut by 1 base, the J end by 1 base, with 19 bases between. The CDR3 has 18 amino acids. The CDR3 DNA is TGCGCCAGCAGCCAAGTAGCGACATACAGGAGAGATAACTATGGCTACACCTTC. Translation: CASSQVATYRRDNYGYTF.

This clonotype was found a few times. The rearrangement joins TRBV6-2 or TRBV6-3 to TRBJ1-1; 7 bases fit TRBD1. Per germline, CDR1 MNHEY and CDR2 SVGEGT. The CDR3 is made up of 16 amino acids. With V trimmed by 6 bases and J by 0 bases, 10 bases remained unmatched. The CDR3 region has the DNA TGTGCCAGCAGCCGGGACAGCCATTACCTGAACACTGAAGCTTTCTTT. Translation: CASSRDSHYLNTEAFF.

This clonotype was detected a few times. Being one base from a much bigger clone, this may be a read error. The chain employs TRBV6-2 or TRBV6-3 and TRBJ1-1; D unresolved. Trimming left V 1 base short and J 1 base short, with 4 bases between. Germline-derived CDR1 and CDR2 are MNHEY and SVGEGT. The CDR3 contains 13 residues. The CDR3 nucleotides read TGTGCCAGCAGTTACTGGGGGAACACTGAAGCTTTCTTT. It codes for CASSYWGNTEAFF.

The chain carries TRBV13 and TRBJ2-6, with 9 bases that match TRBD1. The CDR3 covers 19 residues. V shed 2 bases, J shed 0 bases, and the junction held 8 bases outside the gene matches. CDR1 and CDR2 (germline): PRHDT, FYEKMQ (reference sequence). Here the CDR3 reads CASSLTADRGFSGANVLTF. Here the CDR3 DNA reads TGTGCCAGCAGCTTAACCGCGGACAGGGGATTCTCTGGGGCCAACGTCCTGACTTTC.

This clonotype was seen more than once but under ten times. V and J are TRBV7-9 and TRBJ2-2; no reliable D call. V shed 5 bases and J shed 2 bases, with 12 bases lying between them. Germline CDR1 is SEHNR and CDR2 is FQNEAQ (reference sequence). This CDR3 has 15 residues. The chain's CDR3 is CASSPDRYNTGELFF. The DNA of the CDR3 is TGTGCCAGCAGCCCAGACCGCTACAACACCGGGGAGCTGTTTTTT.